This T cell receptor beta chain was recovered during a study of OX40 agonist ivuxolimab in advanced cancers. Prior autoimmune disease or systemic immunosuppression barred patients. Samples of blood were obtained at baseline, on cycle 4 day 1, and on cycle 7 day 1. Profiled with immunoSEQ multiplex PCR; TCRdb holds only in-frame clones, not every one. The profile shows around 45,000 clones, around 90% of them singletons. CDR3 length equals 15 residues. V shed 7 bases and J shed 5 bases, with 20 bases lying between them. The germline V gene encodes CDR1 SGHVS and CDR2 FQNEAQ. The source was CD4+ or CD8+ T cells sorted from blood, collected in a trial of the OX40 agonist ivuxolimab. The rearrangement uses TRBV7-8 and TRBJ2-5; D possibly corresponds to TRBD2 (5 bases). The TCR originated in an adult with an advanced solid tumor such as melanoma, head and neck, liver or kidney cancer. CDR3 in amino acids: CASINSFGDGETQYF. CDR3 sequence (DNA): TGTGCCAGCATCAACTCCTTCGGGGATGGTGAGACCCAGTACTTC.